Sequencing of this TCR beta chain was carried out in a study of beta chain features in type 1 diabetes. The investigators reverse transcribed all of the isolated RNA, so they sequenced expressed TCRB transcripts. Clones were read by immunoSEQ multiplex PCR, and TCRdb kept only the in-frame ones, dropping some. Of hundreds of thousands of clones listed, around a sixth are singletons. This clone was seen a handful of times. A single heparinised draw of approximately 0.12 L on average was taken per donor. The CDR3 runs 13 residues. The V and J ends lost 11 bases and 9 bases, in that order; junction bases with no gene match: 11. Germline assignment: CDR1 ENHRY and CDR2 SYGVKD.

The clonotype originates from a woman between 18 and 29 years old in good health. The J gene is TRBJ1-1, the V gene TRBV10-3; 11 nucleotides match TRBD1. Sequenced sample: naive CD4+ T cells from blood. The CDR3 loop is CAARPGTGGKAFF. CDR3 DNA sequence: TGTGCCGCCCGACCCGGGACAGGGGGAAAAGCTTTCTTT.